The clone carrying this T cell receptor beta chain has a single count. Its cognate antigen is unknown. It was with 60 Vbeta and 13 Jbeta primers that the PCR ran. Produced via immunoSEQ multiplex PCR; TCRdb's table is partial and in-frame only. The sample yields 77,000 or so clones, roughly 80% seen once. This entry comes from a study of cytomegalovirus exposure and HLA in healthy donors. Study-wide results and caveats: Productive status was seen about 87% or about 30% of the time for most TCR beta V segments in an earlier analysis.

From germline, CDR1 is PRHDT and CDR2 FYEKMQ (reference sequence). Trimming removed 2 bases from V and 5 bases from J; junction bases left unmatched: 6. The CDR3 consists of 14 residues. The sequenced sample was PBMCs. This chain links TRBV13 with TRBJ2-7, with 7 bases fitting TRBD1. This receptor was obtained from a middle-aged woman in good health and CMV-seronegative. As DNA, the CDR3 is TGTGCCAGCAGCTTAAGTGACAGGGCCCACGAGCAGTACTTC. Its translation is CASSLSDRAHEQYF.